This TCR beta chain was captured by sequencing in a study of cytomegalovirus exposure and HLA in healthy donors (dated by TCRdb to 2015 to 2018). Turning to the overall study: According to an earlier analysis of a few hundred of the donors, 200 million or so T cells yielded over 100 million unique TCR beta sequences and 250 to 350 Gb of sequence data. To predict cytomegalovirus infection status, the study combined high-throughput TCR immunosequencing, statistical association of individual TCRs with disease status, and machine learning. Every discovery cohort repertoire had been produced on one sequencing platform. About 5 DR-DQ haplotypes were handled as single units for association and clustering, since linkage in the cohort was strong. The number of typed donors differed by locus: about 620-630 for A, B, C, DRB1 and DQB1; 500 to 550 for DQA1; approximately 600 for DPA1; and roughly 450 for DPB1. Genome-wide SNP genotypes for about three fifths of the roughly 670 donors were used in a later genetic analysis, which treated that subset as a discovery cohort. To study patterns of TCR occurrence, a later analysis re-analyzed previously published TCR beta repertoires from 600 to 750 donors and added high-resolution HLA genotyping. Donor age, sex, ethnicity and CMV serostatus were compiled together with the repertoire data. The study was designed to test whether signatures of past pathogen exposure could be identified by cataloging public T cell receptors. In addition to the first cohort of around 670 subjects, a separate validation cohort of approximately 130 different subjects was used. In an earlier analysis of roughly 580 of the donors, high-throughput TCR beta sequencing was used to judge whether each TCR beta V gene segment behaved as functional or pseudogenic. An early release covering about 600 HLA-typed donors comprised 250 to 350 gigabases of sequencing data and approximately 80 million unique TCR sequences. The later analysis used no new phenotypic data to find candidate immune exposures, relying instead on TCR beta sequences and their occurrence across donors. On average, roughly 250,000 unique TCR beta nucleotide sequences were sequenced per donor among fewer than 500 genotyped donors of the cohort, with 15% to 20% of those sequences being non-productive. Of the 398 genotyped donors, approximately 81% were placed in the genetic ancestry cluster associated with self-reported Caucasian donors. The T cell repertoires of several hundred subjects were profiled by immunosequencing and related to cytomegalovirus serostatus. Both class I and class II loci were covered by HLA typing, at four-digit resolution. What the study reported, not specific to this receptor: In the study, approximately 150 TCR beta chains were listed as associated with cytomegalovirus. In a later analysis, several top co-occurrence clusters were reported to appear linked to parvovirus B19, influenza, CMV and Epstein-Barr virus. Over 15 rarely observed V segments, including chromosome 9 orphons, were excluded from the earlier analysis of several hundred of the donors because counts were too low. It was suggested by the authors that the approach could potentially be generalized to other disease states and immunological phenotypes. In a later analysis, HLA-associated TCR beta chains were found to be more clonally expanded and to have lower generation probabilities than equally common non-associated chains. In a later genetic analysis, fewer N-insertions in productive TCRs were reported among donors in an Asian-associated ancestry cluster than the roughly 670-donor mean. An earlier analysis of approximately 600 of the donors showed that most TCR beta V segments appeared in productive rearrangements either about 87% or about 30% of the time, which broadly matched IMGT annotations. While some public TCRs were present in many individuals, most TCR sequences turned up only very rarely across donors. In this cohort, only TCR beta chains were sequenced, and detectable features were limited by the absence of alpha or paired-chain data. Sequencing depth was assumed to be roughly uniform across donors in the presence/absence analyses, though that assumption may not hold. The classifier was reported to diagnose cytomegalovirus status with high specificity and sensitivity in both the original cohort and the validation cohort. In a later genetic analysis, a missense DCLRE1C variant was associated with V-gene and J-gene trimming of TCR beta chains, and the association was replicated in an independent cohort. Specific HLA alleles were associated with over 15,000 TCR beta sequences at a false discovery rate of 0.05 in a later analysis. In vitro tests confirmed that three of the cytomegalovirus-associated TCR beta chains recognize cytomegalovirus antigens. Linkage disequilibrium might explain the correlated functional status among segregating V segments, but an unknown experimental factor could not be excluded. When HLA alleles, especially DR and DQ, strongly co-occurred, TCR associations were difficult to assign to individual alleles. In a later analysis, the rate of TCR association differed among HLA loci, with DRB1 alleles having the most associated TCRs and HLA-C alleles having the fewest. Immune exposure information for the cohort was limited to CMV serostatus. Because the 87-base-pair reads could not distinguish some IMGT-functional V segments, including TRBV6-2 and TRBV6-3, those segments were excluded. According to a later analysis, most CMV-associated TCR beta chains appeared to be HLA-restricted, and the HLA associations seemed to be driven largely by CMV exposure. Because some donors lacked HLA typing at each locus, the association tests relied only on the typed subset. A further reported finding was that TCR beta sequences accurately predicted the HLA-A and HLA-B alleles for most subjects in the first cohort. A cluster of highly shared sequence variants was judged likely to represent a technical artifact of the sequencing pipeline.

The CDR3 spans 14 residues, from the cysteine through the phenylalanine. Left in the record is the CDR3 DNA by itself, 42 bases read in frame from the first base. V is pruned by 5 bases and J by 0 bases, leaving 1 base of the junction without a gene match. The germline V gene provides CDR1 SNHLY and CDR2 FYNNEI. The method was the immunoSEQ multiplex PCR assay. The multiplex PCR relied on a mix of 60 forward primers for TCR Vbeta segments and 13 reverse primers for TCR Jbeta segments. A multiplex PCR assay on genomic DNA amplified the CDR3 region of rearranged TCR beta genes. The amplified TCR beta libraries were sequenced on the Illumina HiSeq System as 87-base-pair reads. The study's processing was this. In a later analysis, 80 million or so unique TCR beta chains were counted across the roughly 610 repertoires, and around 11 million of these chains were shared by at least two donors. A nearest-neighbor algorithm error-corrected the raw reads and collapsed the reads into unique sequences, merging closely related sequences to remove PCR and sequencing errors. CDR3 sequences were aligned to IMGT reference sequences to assign V, D and J gene segments. For a sequence to be retained, a match of at least six nucleotides was required to both a V gene segment and a J gene segment. Rearrangements were called productive when the CDR3 lacked stop codons and stayed in frame with V and J; all others were non-productive. CDR3 was defined according to IMGT convention as the region running from the second conserved V-encoded cysteine to the conserved J-encoded phenylalanine. The earlier analysis of some 580 of the donors excluded any sequence lacking an unambiguous match to a single V gene segment. An earlier analysis of 587 of the donors classified V segments as functional when productive rearrangements were above 56.7% and as segregating when the standard deviation between donors was above 5%. A statistical classification framework was developed to diagnose cytomegalovirus status using the catalog of TCR beta chain sequences. V and J gene assignment, in a later analysis, came from comparing TCR nucleotide sequences with IMGT/GENE-DB human TR gene sequences. The TCRdist pipeline was used in a later analysis to assign CDR3 sequences and most-parsimonious VDJ recombination scenarios. In a later analysis, each TCR beta chain was defined by its CDR3 amino acid sequence together with its V-gene family, and reads lacking a unique V-gene family were excluded. In a later analysis, 550 to 650 highly shared, low-generation-probability nucleotide sequences were removed to address suspected cross-contamination and a sequencing artifact. A later analysis calculated a clonal expansion index for each public chain from normalized within-repertoire ranks of inferred template counts. Generation probabilities in a later analysis came from a VDJ recombination model fitted to out-of-frame rearrangements, and those results were checked against IGoR. In a later analysis, TCR-TCR, TCR-HLA and TCR-CMV co-occurrence was scored with hypergeometric tests, and a repertoire-size bias correction was applied to TCR pairs. To estimate false discovery rates, a later analysis permuted the HLA or CMV assignments 20 times. In a later analysis, co-occurring TCRs were grouped using DBSCAN, and TCRdist sequence similarity was added for clustering within HLA-allele-positive subsets. Repertoires with fewer than 30,000 or more than 120,000 public chains were left out of co-occurrence clustering, as were five repertoires with anomalous nucleotide sharing. Imported from immuneACCESS, the table was reduced by TCRdb to in-frame sequences with V and J called. These copies leave out some clones; in studies compared against another copy, an unresolved V gene accounts for under half, and the cause of the remainder is not known. From that table come the V and J calls and clone size; the DNA was used to work out D and trimming. This sample lists approximately 140,000 clones; about 75% were detected once. The ten most abundant clones make up approximately 4% of the sample.

A note on this clone: Its target antigen remains unknown. No much larger clone exists at a distance of one base, and base qualities are not known.

The cohort was made up of approximately 670 healthy bone marrow donors. All cohort members were sampled while nominally healthy, although unrecorded immune exposures were likely present. The donor tested CMV seronegative, placing the donor among the 300 to 400 seronegative members of the cohort. Every donor gave a peripheral blood sample, and the peripheral blood mononuclear cells from that sample were used for TCR beta sequencing. The Qiagen DNeasy Blood Extraction Kit was used to extract genomic DNA from the blood cell samples. Sequencing was done on a sample of PBMCs. Recombination connected TRBV2 to TRBJ1-1, with 9 bases matching TRBD1. The clonotype originates from a man between 18 and 29 years old in good health and CMV-seronegative. The nucleotide sequence reads TGTGCCAGCAGTAGGACAGGGGTGAACACTGAAGCTTTCTTT. This gives the protein CASSRTGVNTEAFF.